The clone carrying this T cell receptor beta chain occurred many times. Germline assignment: CDR1 MDHEN and CDR2 SYDVKM. The CDR3 has 17 amino acids. J lost 6 bases, V lost 10 bases, and 22 bases had no gene match. TCRdb reprocessed the 5' RACE reads with MiXCR, giving one entry per CDR3 protein. The top ten clones hold 5.5% to 7% of a sample with 88,000 or so distinct CDR3 sequences, 14% to 15% of them seen once. This sample is drawn from a study of early T cells in non-severe SARS-CoV-2 infection. This TCR derives from an adult who was a healthcare worker with PCR-confirmed SARS-CoV-2 infection or an uninfected control (not recorded which). V is TRBV28 and J is TRBJ2-3; 7 bases are a match to TRBD1. Sequenced sample: whole blood. Here the CDR3 reads CATKMTGKAGLRDTQYF. The CDR3 DNA is TGTGCCACCAAAATGACAGGGAAGGCCGGTCTTAGGGATACGCAGTATTTT.